A selection of T cell receptor beta chains follows, all from one sample in a study of beta chain features in type 1 diabetes. Assay used: immunoSEQ multiplex PCR; TCRdb lists only in-frame clones, some missing. The repertoire has 600,000 or so clones, about an eighth of them found once; the top ten carry approximately 0.11%. The sample comprised naive CD4+ T cells from blood. These receptor sequences come from a young man with type 1 diabetes. CDR3s include the opening cysteine and the closing phenylalanine or tryptophan. Each record gives: clone size, J gene, V gene, D gene, CDR3 DNA, CDR3 protein. A D gene is named only where the DNA matches it firmly. Part of the rows lack a size; the others show once, few, many or a class for expanded clones.

clone size: few
J gene: TRBJ1-2
V gene: TRBV7-3
D gene: -
CDR3 DNA: TGTGCCAGCAGCTTCGAGGGTTACTATGGCTACACCTTC
CDR3 protein: CASSFEGYYGYTF

clone size: -
J gene: TRBJ1-2
V gene: TRBV5-4
D gene: -
CDR3 DNA: TGTGCCAGCAGCCCCGGAGGGGGGGGCTATGGCTACACCTTC
CDR3 protein: CASSPGGGGYGYTF

clone size: -
J gene: TRBJ2-5
V gene: TRBV29-1
D gene: TRBD2
CDR3 DNA: TGCAGCTTCCTAGCGGGGGGGCAGGAGACCCAGTACTTC
CDR3 protein: CSFLAGGQETQYF

clone size: -
J gene: TRBJ1-6
V gene: TRBV7-9
D gene: -
CDR3 DNA: TGTGCCAGCAGCTTAGCTGATAATTCACCCCTCCACTTT
CDR3 protein: CASSLADNSPLHF

clone size: -
J gene: TRBJ1-6
V gene: TRBV28
D gene: -
CDR3 DNA: TGTGCCAGCTGGAGGGGGGATTCACCCCTCCACTTT
CDR3 protein: CASWRGDSPLHF

clone size: few
J gene: TRBJ2-7
V gene: TRBV12-5
D gene: -
CDR3 DNA: TGTGCTAGTGGTTACGGTCGGTACGAGCAGTACTTC
CDR3 protein: CASGYGRYEQYF

clone size: few
J gene: TRBJ2-3
V gene: TRBV4-3
D gene: -
CDR3 DNA: TGCGCCAGCAGCCAGGGCGGGGTATTGACAGATACGCAGTATTTT
CDR3 protein: CASSQGGVLTDTQYF

clone size: -
J gene: TRBJ2-7
V gene: TRBV7-2
D gene: -
CDR3 DNA: TGTGCCAGCAGCTTAGATCTGAGGGTCGGGGCCTACGAGCAGTACTTC
CDR3 protein: CASSLDLRVGAYEQYF

clone size: few
J gene: TRBJ1-5
V gene: TRBV7-2
D gene: -
CDR3 DNA: TGTGCCAGCAGCGCCCGGACGGAGAGCAATCAGCCCCAGCATTTT
CDR3 protein: CASSARTESNQPQHF

clone size: -
J gene: TRBJ2-5
V gene: TRBV5-1
D gene: -
CDR3 DNA: TGCGCCACCGCGGACAGTCCAAGGGAGACCCAGTACTTC
CDR3 protein: CATADSPRETQYF

clone size: few
J gene: TRBJ2-7
V gene: TRBV19
D gene: -
CDR3 DNA: TGTGCCAGTAGTACCGACAGACCCTCGACGGTCTCCTACGAGCAGTACTTC
CDR3 protein: CASSTDRPSTVSYEQYF

clone size: few
J gene: TRBJ1-5
V gene: TRBV27
D gene: -
CDR3 DNA: TGTGCCAGCAGTCAAACCGGGAGAGGGGTTCAGCCCCAGCATTTT
CDR3 protein: CASSQTGRGVQPQHF

clone size: few
J gene: TRBJ2-3
V gene: TRBV13
D gene: -
CDR3 DNA: TGTGCCAGCGGACAGAGCACAGATACGCAGTATTTT
CDR3 protein: CASGQSTDTQYF

clone size: -
J gene: TRBJ2-1
V gene: TRBV7-2
D gene: TRBD1
CDR3 DNA: TGTGCCAGCAGCGACCGGGGACAGGTTAACGGTGAGCAGTTCTTC
CDR3 protein: CASSDRGQVNGEQFF

clone size: few
J gene: TRBJ2-7
V gene: TRBV28
D gene: -
CDR3 DNA: TGTGCCAGCAGCCCGCTCGGGGGAGGCTACGAGCAGTACTTC
CDR3 protein: CASSPLGGGYEQYF

clone size: -
J gene: TRBJ2-3
V gene: TRBV30
D gene: TRBD1
CDR3 DNA: TGTGCCTGGAGTGAACAGGGGAGACCCACAGATACGCAGTATTTT
CDR3 protein: CAWSEQGRPTDTQYF

clone size: few
J gene: TRBJ2-1
V gene: TRBV5-1
D gene: -
CDR3 DNA: TGCGCCAGCAGCCCATACTTAAACCAGGGAAGGGAGCAGTTCTTC
CDR3 protein: CASSPYLNQGREQFF

clone size: few
J gene: TRBJ1-5
V gene: TRBV29-1
D gene: TRBD1
CDR3 DNA: TGCAGCGTGGGGACAGGGTCTGGGAATCAGCCCCAGCATTTT
CDR3 protein: CSVGTGSGNQPQHF

clone size: -
J gene: TRBJ2-3
V gene: TRBV7-9
D gene: -
CDR3 DNA: TGTGCCAGCAGCTTAGTTGCCGATACGCAGTATTTT
CDR3 protein: CASSLVADTQYF

clone size: few
J gene: TRBJ2-3
V gene: TRBV5-1
D gene: TRBD2
CDR3 DNA: TGCGCCAGCAGCTTGGGACTAGCGGATTCGGATACGCAGTATTTT
CDR3 protein: CASSLGLADSDTQYF

clone size: -
J gene: TRBJ2-3
V gene: TRBV5-1
D gene: -
CDR3 DNA: TGCGCCAGCAGCTTGGGGCTGGACACAGATACGCAGTATTTT
CDR3 protein: CASSLGLDTDTQYF

clone size: few
J gene: TRBJ1-5
V gene: TRBV18
D gene: TRBD1
CDR3 DNA: TGTGCCAGCTCGCCTGGGACAGGGGACGGTCAGCCCCAGCATTTT
CDR3 protein: CASSPGTGDGQPQHF

clone size: -
J gene: TRBJ1-2
V gene: TRBV4-3
D gene: -
CDR3 DNA: TGCGCCAGCAGCCAAACCGCCAGGGACCGGCACTATGGCTACACCTTC
CDR3 protein: CASSQTARDRHYGYTF

clone size: few
J gene: TRBJ1-5
V gene: TRBV6-5
D gene: -
CDR3 DNA: TGTGCCAGCAGTTACTCTCAGGCAGGGCAGCCCCAGCATTTT
CDR3 protein: CASSYSQAGQPQHF

clone size: -
J gene: TRBJ2-5
V gene: TRBV11-2
D gene: -
CDR3 DNA: TGTGCCAGCAGCTTAGGTACCCAGGTGACCCAGTACTTC
CDR3 protein: CASSLGTQVTQYF

clone size: -
J gene: TRBJ1-5
V gene: TRBV4-1
D gene: TRBD1
CDR3 DNA: TGCGCCAGCAGCCAAGAGTACGTGGGACAGAATCAGCCCCAGCATTTT
CDR3 protein: CASSQEYVGQNQPQHF

clone size: -
J gene: TRBJ2-7
V gene: TRBV5-1
D gene: -
CDR3 DNA: TGCGCCAGCAGCCGGGACAATTCCTACGAGCAGTACTTC
CDR3 protein: CASSRDNSYEQYF

clone size: -
J gene: TRBJ2-4
V gene: TRBV5-1
D gene: -
CDR3 DNA: TGCGCCAGCAGCTTGGCGCCGCTAGCCAAAAACATTCAGTACTTC
CDR3 protein: CASSLAPLAKNIQYF

clone size: -
J gene: TRBJ2-1
V gene: TRBV29-1
D gene: TRBD1
CDR3 DNA: TGCAGCGTTGAGGTTAGAAGGACAGGGATCTACAATGAGCAGTTCTTC
CDR3 protein: CSVEVRRTGIYNEQFF

clone size: few
J gene: TRBJ2-5
V gene: TRBV7-9
D gene: -
CDR3 DNA: TGTGCCAGCAGCTTAGGCACAGAACAAGAGACCCAGTACTTC
CDR3 protein: CASSLGTEQETQYF

clone size: -
J gene: TRBJ2-5
V gene: TRBV27
D gene: -
CDR3 DNA: TGTGCCAGCTCCTTAGGGATTGCCCAAGAGACCCAGTACTTC
CDR3 protein: CASSLGIAQETQYF

clone size: -
J gene: TRBJ1-6
V gene: TRBV7-2
D gene: TRBD1
CDR3 DNA: TGTGCCAGCAGACGTATCAGGGACAGGAATTCACCCCTCCACTTT
CDR3 protein: CASRRIRDRNSPLHF

clone size: -
J gene: TRBJ2-6
V gene: TRBV29-1
D gene: TRBD1
CDR3 DNA: TGCAGCGTCGGGACAGGGTCATCCTCTGGGGCCAACGTCCTGACTTTC
CDR3 protein: CSVGTGSSSGANVLTF

clone size: -
J gene: TRBJ1-5
V gene: TRBV27
D gene: -
CDR3 DNA: TGTGCCAGCAGTCCCACGCCCCCCGGCAGTACTAATCAGCCCCAGCATTTT
CDR3 protein: CASSPTPPGSTNQPQHF

clone size: -
J gene: TRBJ1-4
V gene: TRBV7-9
D gene: TRBD1
CDR3 DNA: TGTGCCAGCAGCTCCGACAGGGCGGGCATATCAGAACTGTTTTTT
CDR3 protein: CASSSDRAGISELFF

clone size: -
J gene: TRBJ2-2
V gene: TRBV29-1
D gene: TRBD1
CDR3 DNA: TGCAGCGCCCCCGGGACAGGGGACACCGGGGAGCTGTTTTTT
CDR3 protein: CSAPGTGDTGELFF

clone size: -
J gene: TRBJ1-5
V gene: TRBV7-9
D gene: -
CDR3 DNA: TGTGCCAGCAGCTCTATCGATGAACAGCCCCAGCATTTT
CDR3 protein: CASSSIDEQPQHF

clone size: few
J gene: TRBJ2-7
V gene: TRBV28
D gene: TRBD1
CDR3 DNA: TGTGCCAGCAGTTTGATGGGACAGCTTTACGAGCAGTACTTC
CDR3 protein: CASSLMGQLYEQYF

clone size: -
J gene: TRBJ1-6
V gene: TRBV9
D gene: -
CDR3 DNA: TGTGCCAGCAGCGTAGGCGAGAACTCACCCCTCCACTTT
CDR3 protein: CASSVGENSPLHF

clone size: few
J gene: TRBJ1-2
V gene: TRBV19
D gene: -
CDR3 DNA: TGTGCCAGTAGTATAGATAGAGGGAACTATGGCTACACCTTC
CDR3 protein: CASSIDRGNYGYTF

clone size: -
J gene: TRBJ1-2
V gene: TRBV6-5
D gene: -
CDR3 DNA: TGTGCCAGCAGTTACTCGCGGATCGCGAACTATGGCTACACCTTC
CDR3 protein: CASSYSRIANYGYTF

clone size: -
J gene: TRBJ2-6
V gene: TRBV28
D gene: -
CDR3 DNA: TGTGCCAGCAGTTTGACTAGGACAAGCTCTGGGGCCAACGTCCTGACTTTC
CDR3 protein: CASSLTRTSSGANVLTF

clone size: few
J gene: TRBJ2-7
V gene: TRBV18
D gene: -
CDR3 DNA: TGTGCCAGCTCACTCGGACCAGTCGAGCAGTACTTC
CDR3 protein: CASSLGPVEQYF

clone size: -
J gene: TRBJ1-5
V gene: TRBV29-1
D gene: TRBD1
CDR3 DNA: TGCAGCGCAGTGACAGGGGGGGGTCAGCCCCAGCATTTT
CDR3 protein: CSAVTGGGQPQHF

clone size: few
J gene: TRBJ2-6
V gene: TRBV6-5
D gene: -
CDR3 DNA: TGTGCCAGCAGTTACTCTTGGGACTCTGGGGCCAACGTCCTGACTTTC
CDR3 protein: CASSYSWDSGANVLTF

clone size: few
J gene: TRBJ2-7
V gene: TRBV18
D gene: -
CDR3 DNA: TGTGCCAGCTCACCAATGTCGGATTCCTACGAGCAGTACTTC
CDR3 protein: CASSPMSDSYEQYF